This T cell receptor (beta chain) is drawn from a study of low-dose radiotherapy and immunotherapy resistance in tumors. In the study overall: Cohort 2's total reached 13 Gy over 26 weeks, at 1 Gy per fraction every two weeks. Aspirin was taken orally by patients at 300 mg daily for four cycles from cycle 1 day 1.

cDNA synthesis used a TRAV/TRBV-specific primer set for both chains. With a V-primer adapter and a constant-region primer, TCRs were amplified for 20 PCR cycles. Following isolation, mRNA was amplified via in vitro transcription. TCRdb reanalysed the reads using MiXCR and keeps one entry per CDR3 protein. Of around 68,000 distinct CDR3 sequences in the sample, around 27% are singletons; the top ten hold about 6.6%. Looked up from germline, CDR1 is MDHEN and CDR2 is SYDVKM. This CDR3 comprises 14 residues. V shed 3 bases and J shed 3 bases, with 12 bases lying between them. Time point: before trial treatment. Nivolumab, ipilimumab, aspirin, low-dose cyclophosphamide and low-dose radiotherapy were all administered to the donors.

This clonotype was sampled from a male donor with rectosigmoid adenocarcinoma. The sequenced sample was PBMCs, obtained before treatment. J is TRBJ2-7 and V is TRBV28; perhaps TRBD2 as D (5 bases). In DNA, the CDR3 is TGTGCCAGCAGTTTCTTGGGAGCCTACTACGAGCAGTACTTC. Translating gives CASSFLGAYYEQYF.